This T cell receptor beta chain was recorded in a study of blood T cell repertoires in COVID-19. This CDR3 spans 16 amino acids. The germline V gene has CDR1 SGHTA and CDR2 FQGNSA. The V gene end was trimmed by 5 bases and the J gene end by 7 bases; junction bases not matched to a gene: 12. The method was immunoSEQ multiplex PCR; TCRdb's version includes in-frame clones alone and lacks a portion of them. The table includes about 170,000 clones, less than 90% detected once. The sequence was obtained from a woman aged 50 to 60 who had recovered from COVID-19. The sequencing sample was made of PBMCs or T cells enriched from blood (not recorded which). This sequence joins TRBV7-2 and TRBJ2-5; TRBD2 agrees at 11 bases. The chain's CDR3 is CASSPQVAGGLGTQYF. Written as DNA, the CDR3 is TGTGCCAGCAGCCCCCAGGTAGCGGGGGGGCTGGGGACCCAGTACTTC.